Listed below are T cell receptor beta chains from one sample, sequenced in a study of cytomegalovirus exposure and HLA in healthy donors. Some clones are missing from TCRdb's copy, which holds only in-frame ones; the method was immunoSEQ multiplex PCR. Of around 170,000 clones listed, roughly four fifths were seen once; the top ten hold under 2%. Sample: PBMCs. Every receptor here comes from a man in his late teens or twenties in good health and CMV-seronegative. CDR3s include the opening cysteine and the closing phenylalanine or tryptophan. D genes are given only for firm matches. Size is omitted from some rows. Given values are once, few, many or a class for expanded clones.

.	TRBJ1-2	.	TRBV27	TGTGCCAGCAGTCCCTCAGGGTATGGCTACACCTTC	CASSPSGYGYTF
.	TRBJ2-7	TRBD1	TRBV4-1	TGCGCCAGCAGCCAACCTGACAGGGGAGGCTCCGAGCAGTACTTC	CASSQPDRGGSEQYF
.	TRBJ1-6	.	TRBV27	TGTGCCAGCAGTCTTAGTCTTGGACTGAATTCACCCCTCCACTTT	CASSLSLGLNSPLHF
.	TRBJ2-5	TRBD1	TRBV27	TGTGCCAGCAGTCCCTCGAGAGGGGGCCGGCAAGAGACCCAGTACTTC	CASSPSRGGRQETQYF
once	TRBJ1-2	TRBD1	TRBV5-6	TGTGCCAGCAGCTCGGACAGGGTGCATGGCTACACCTTC	CASSSDRVHGYTF
.	TRBJ2-7	.	TRBV2	TGTGCCAGCTGTTTCCCAGGGGCATCCTACGAGCAGTACTTC	CASCFPGASYEQYF
.	TRBJ2-7	.	TRBV2	TGTGCCAGCAGAGGGAGGACGGACGAGCAGTACTTC	CASRGRTDEQYF
.	TRBJ1-5	.	TRBV13	TGTGCCAGCAGCTTCATGCAGGGGATTGGTGGGCAGCCCCAGCATTTT	CASSFMQGIGGQPQHF
once	TRBJ2-1	.	TRBV5-6	TGTGCCAGCAGCTCACCCTTACATGATGAGCAGTTCTTC	CASSSPLHDEQFF
.	TRBJ2-7	TRBD2	TRBV9	TGTGCCAGCAGCCCCAGTAGCGGGAGCAGCCACGAGCAGTACTTC	CASSPSSGSSHEQYF
.	TRBJ1-1	TRBD1	TRBV7-6	TGTGCCAGCAGCCGGGGACAGTCCACTGAAGCTTTCTTT	CASSRGQSTEAFF
.	TRBJ2-1	.	TRBV5-6	TGTGCCAGCAGCGGGGACACCTACAATGAGCAGTTCTTC	CASSGDTYNEQFF
few	TRBJ2-1	TRBD1	TRBV29-1	TGCAGCGTTGATAGGGGACAGGCCATCTCCTACAATGAGCAGTTCTTC	CSVDRGQAISYNEQFF
.	TRBJ2-5	.	TRBV4-2	TGTGCCAGCAGCCAAGAGAAAGGGGGGGCCGAGACCCAGTACTTC	CASSQEKGGAETQYF
few	TRBJ1-1	TRBD1	TRBV28	TGTGCCAGCAGTGGGGACAGAGCCCGTGCTTTCTTT	CASSGDRARAFF
once	TRBJ1-1	.	TRBV7-9	TGTGCCAGCAGCTCACAGGCGACACTAATGAACACTGAAGCTTTCTTT	CASSSQATLMNTEAFF
.	TRBJ1-1	.	TRBV30	TGTGCCTGGAGGGGGGCTGGGACTGAAGCTTTCTTT	CAWRGAGTEAFF
.	TRBJ2-1	.	TRBV27	TGTGCCAGCAGCACGGACTCGTTCGGTGAGCAGTTCTTC	CASSTDSFGEQFF
few	TRBJ2-7	.	TRBV7-9	TGTTCCAGCAGCCCAAGGACAAAACCCTACGAGCAGTACTTC	CSSSPRTKPYEQYF
.	TRBJ2-1	TRBD2	TRBV5-1	TGCGCCAGCAGCTTGGCCGGGGGACTAGCGGGGGCCCCAACCTACAATGAGCAGTTCTTC	CASSLAGGLAGAPTYNEQFF
.	TRBJ2-1	TRBD2	TRBV27	TGTGCCAGCAGTCCCCCGGGACTAGCTTACAATGAGCAGTTCTTC	CASSPPGLAYNEQFF
.	TRBJ2-5	.	TRBV7-2	TGTGCCAGCAGCGCTTCAGGGGGGGAGACCCAGTACTTC	CASSASGGETQYF
.	TRBJ1-2	.	TRBV7-9	TGTTCCAGCAGCTCCTCCGACCGGAGGGGCTACACCTTC	CSSSSSDRRGYTF
few	TRBJ2-1	.	TRBV5-6	TGTGCCAGCAGCTTGACAGGTCAGCAGTTCTTC	CASSLTGQQFF
.	TRBJ2-3	.	TRBV28	TGTGCCCTTAGGGGCCATAGCACAGATACGCAGTATTTT	CALRGHSTDTQYF
.	TRBJ1-2	.	TRBV6-5	TGTGCCAGCAGTTACGTCAGGGCCAGGCTAGATGGCTACACCTTC	CASSYVRARLDGYTF
.	TRBJ1-2	.	TRBV5-1	TGCGCCAGCAGCGGTGAAACAGGGAACGGCTACACCTTC	CASSGETGNGYTF
.	TRBJ2-3	.	TRBV5-4	TGTGCCAGCGGTACTCCAGATACGCAGTATTTT	CASGTPDTQYF
.	TRBJ2-3	.	TRBV27	TGTGCCAGCAGTTTATTGGGGGGAACAGGGGGCACAGATACGCAGTATTTT	CASSLLGGTGGTDTQYF
few	TRBJ1-5	.	TRBV10-3	TGTGCCATCAGTGACAGGGACAATCAGCCCCAGCATTTT	CAISDRDNQPQHF
.	TRBJ2-7	TRBD1	TRBV2	TGTGCCAGCAGGGCAGGGGGAAACGAGCAGTACTTC	CASRAGGNEQYF
.	TRBJ1-1	.	TRBV19	TGTGCCACGACAGAGGAAACTGAAGCTTTCTTT	CATTEETEAFF
few	TRBJ2-2	TRBD2	TRBV19	TGTGCCAGTAGACCGACTAGCGGGGGCGCTAACACCGGGGAGCTGTTTTTT	CASRPTSGGANTGELFF
few	TRBJ2-7	.	TRBV18	TGTGCCAGCTCACCGGATTGGCGGGGGCCCTACGAGCAGTACTTC	CASSPDWRGPYEQYF
.	TRBJ1-2	TRBD1	TRBV5-1	TGCGCCAGCAGAGGGACAGGACTCTATGGCTACACCTTC	CASRGTGLYGYTF
.	TRBJ2-1	TRBD2	TRBV9	TGTGCCAGCAGCCGCGGAAGTGGCGGGAGGGAAAACAATGAGCAGTTCTTC	CASSRGSGGRENNEQFF
.	TRBJ1-5	.	TRBV2	TGTGCCAGCAGTGCTCAGACACCGAATCAGCCCCAGCATTTT	CASSAQTPNQPQHF
.	TRBJ2-7	.	TRBV28	TGTGCCAGCAGTTTAACTACATCCGAGCAGTACTTC	CASSLTTSEQYF
few	TRBJ2-6	.	TRBV28	TGTGCCAGCAGTCCTTATTCTGGGGCCAACGTCCTGACTTTC	CASSPYSGANVLTF
.	TRBJ1-5	TRBD1	TRBV18	TGTGCCAGCTCACCTACAGGGGTTCGGGATCAGCCCCAGCATTTT	CASSPTGVRDQPQHF
.	TRBJ2-7	.	TRBV28	TGTGCCAGCAGCCCCCCGGGGTCCTACGAGCAGTACTTC	CASSPPGSYEQYF
.	TRBJ2-1	.	TRBV7-6	TGTGCCAGCAGCCCATCAGGGGATGAGCAGTTCTTC	CASSPSGDEQFF
few	TRBJ2-1	.	TRBV9	TGTGCCAGCAGTTATAGCCTAGCAGGAGGGGTGTACAATGAGCAGTTCTTC	CASSYSLAGGVYNEQFF
.	TRBJ1-5	.	TRBV5-1	TGCGCCAGCAGCTTGGTCTTTGAACAGGTAAATCAGCCCCAGCATTTT	CASSLVFEQVNQPQHF
.	TRBJ2-7	TRBD1	TRBV30	TGTGCCTGGGGGGTTGGACAGGGACAACCCTACGAGCAGTACTTC	CAWGVGQGQPYEQYF
.	TRBJ2-1	.	TRBV2	TGTGCCAGCAGTTCACCCAGGAATTTGGTGGGCAATGAGCAGTTCTTC	CASSSPRNLVGNEQFF
.	TRBJ1-2	.	TRBV15	TGTGCCACCAGCAGAGAACAGGGCTATGGCTACACCTTC	CATSREQGYGYTF
.	TRBJ2-1	.	TRBV6-1	TGTGCCAGCAGTGCGGGAGAACACAATGAGCAGTTCTTC	CASSAGEHNEQFF
.	TRBJ2-7	TRBD2	TRBV6-6	TGTGCCAGCAGAGCCCCTAGCGGGGGGGTCTCCTACGAGCAGTACTTC	CASRAPSGGVSYEQYF
once	TRBJ1-6	TRBD1	TRBV7-8	TGTGCCAGCAGCTTGGCGACAGGGGTTAATTCACCCCTCCACTTT	CASSLATGVNSPLHF
once	TRBJ1-6	.	TRBV6-5	TGTGCCAGCAGCCCCCTATCCTCCTATAATTCACCCCTCCACTTT	CASSPLSSYNSPLHF
few	TRBJ1-1	.	TRBV28	TGTGCCAGCACAGGGAACACTGAAGCTTTCTTT	CASTGNTEAFF
.	TRBJ2-2	TRBD1	TRBV2	TGTGCCAGCATCTCGGGACAGGAACTCACCGGGGAGCTGTTTTTT	CASISGQELTGELFF
.	TRBJ1-2	.	TRBV19	TGTGCCAGTACCATCGCAGCGGGAACGACCTATGGCTACACCTTC	CASTIAAGTTYGYTF
.	TRBJ2-5	.	TRBV2	TGTGCCAGCAGGAGAGAGACCCAGTACTTC	CASRRETQYF
.	TRBJ2-7	TRBD2	TRBV19	TGTGCCAGTAAACCGGGACTAGCGGAGTTCTACGAGCAGTACTTC	CASKPGLAEFYEQYF
.	TRBJ2-5	TRBD2	TRBV4-2	TGTGCCAGCAGCCAACGTGGGGCTAGCGGGGGGGGAGAGACCCAGTACTTC	CASSQRGASGGGETQYF
.	TRBJ2-7	TRBD2	TRBV6-4	TGTGCCAGCAGAAAATACCCTAGCGGCGACTACGAGCAGTACTTC	CASRKYPSGDYEQYF
few	TRBJ1-4	TRBD1	TRBV25-1	TGTGCCAGCAGTAGACAGGGCCCTAATGAAAAACTGTTTTTT	CASSRQGPNEKLFF